This TCR beta chain was recovered during a study of cytomegalovirus exposure and HLA in healthy donors. Participants comprised healthy donors of bone marrow. It was with 60 Vbeta and 13 Jbeta primers that the PCR ran. This table comes from immunoSEQ multiplex PCR, and its TCRdb copy is limited to in-frame clones, with some not included. In the table there are some 150,000 clones, 76% of which are singletons. Deletions cut 5 bases from V and 4 bases from J, with 17 bases between. The CDR3 has 15 residues. CDR1 and CDR2 (germline): MNHEY, SVGAGI. The chain employs TRBV6-5 and TRBJ1-1, with a tentative D call TRBD1 (6 bases). This receptor was identified in a female donor in good health and CMV-seronegative. The sequenced sample consisted of PBMCs. The CDR3 loop is CASSTQQGWGTEAFF. DNA of the CDR3: TGTGCCAGCAGTACCCAACAGGGATGGGGCACTGAAGCTTTCTTT.